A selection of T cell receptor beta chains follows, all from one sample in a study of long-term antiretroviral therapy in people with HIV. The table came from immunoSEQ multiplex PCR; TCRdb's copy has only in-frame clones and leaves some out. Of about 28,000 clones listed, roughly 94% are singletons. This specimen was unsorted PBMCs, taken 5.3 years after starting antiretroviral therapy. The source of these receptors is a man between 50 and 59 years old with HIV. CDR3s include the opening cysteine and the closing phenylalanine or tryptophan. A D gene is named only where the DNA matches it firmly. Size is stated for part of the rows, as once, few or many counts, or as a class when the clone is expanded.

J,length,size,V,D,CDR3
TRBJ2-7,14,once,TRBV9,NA,CASSVQGDTYEQYF
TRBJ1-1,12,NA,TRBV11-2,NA,CASSLDSAEAFF
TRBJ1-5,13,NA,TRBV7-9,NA,CASSFSRDQPQHF
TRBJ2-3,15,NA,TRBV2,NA,CASRNGYGNTDTQYF
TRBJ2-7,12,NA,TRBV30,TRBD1,CAWSSTGVGKYF
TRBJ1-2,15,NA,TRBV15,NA,CATSRDPQGLYGYTF
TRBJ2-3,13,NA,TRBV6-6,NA,CASSYSGGDTQYF
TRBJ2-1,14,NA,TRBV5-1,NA,CASSIEFSYNEQFF
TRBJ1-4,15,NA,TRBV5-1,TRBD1,CASSLGDRKNEKLFF
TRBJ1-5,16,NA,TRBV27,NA,CASSLSGTVRNQPQHF
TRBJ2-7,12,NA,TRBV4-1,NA,CASSQVGQKQYF
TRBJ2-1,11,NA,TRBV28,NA,CASSYTNEQFF
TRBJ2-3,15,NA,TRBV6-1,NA,CASRTEDGSTDTQYF
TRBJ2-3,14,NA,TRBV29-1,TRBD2,CSVSTSGVSDTQYF
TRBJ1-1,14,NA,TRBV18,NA,CASSPKAQNTEAFF
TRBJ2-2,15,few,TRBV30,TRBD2,CAWNWGGGNTGELFF
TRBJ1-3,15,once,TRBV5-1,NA,CASSLEPGNRNTIYF
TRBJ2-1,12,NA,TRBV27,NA,CASSTHRDEQFF
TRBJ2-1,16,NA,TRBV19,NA,CASSIVDGQFLNEQFF
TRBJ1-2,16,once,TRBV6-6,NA,CASSSDKGGVIYGYTF
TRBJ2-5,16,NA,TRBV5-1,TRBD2,CASSPGRGGGQETQYF
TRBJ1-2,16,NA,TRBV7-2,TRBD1,CASSARDRGLNYGYTF
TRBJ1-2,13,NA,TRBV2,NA,CASYWVTGIGYTF
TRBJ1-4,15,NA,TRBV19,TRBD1,CASGRDSSTNEKLFF
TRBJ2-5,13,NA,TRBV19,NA,CASSIVLQETQYF
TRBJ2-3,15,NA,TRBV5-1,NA,CASSLGGSSTDTQYF
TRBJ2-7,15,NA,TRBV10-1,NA,CASSESQGSSYEQYF
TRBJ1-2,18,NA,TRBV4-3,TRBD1,CASSHLPGQGGIPYGYTF
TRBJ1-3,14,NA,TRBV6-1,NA,CASSELGSGNTIYF
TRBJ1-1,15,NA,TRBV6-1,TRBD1,CASSELQGVWTEAFF
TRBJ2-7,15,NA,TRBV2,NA,CASSEGTIHTYEQYF
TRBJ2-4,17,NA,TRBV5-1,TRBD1,CASSAQQGALAKNIQYF
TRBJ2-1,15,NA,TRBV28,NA,CASSSRGASYNEQFF
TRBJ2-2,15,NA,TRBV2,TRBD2,CASSDTGGANGELFF
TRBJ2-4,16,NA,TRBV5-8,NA,CASSLRDRGAKNIQYF
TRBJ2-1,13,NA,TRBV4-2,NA,CASSQDHYNEQFF
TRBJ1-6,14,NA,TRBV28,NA,CASSGTDYNSPLHF
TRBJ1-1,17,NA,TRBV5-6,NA,CASSLADRRLGGTEAFF
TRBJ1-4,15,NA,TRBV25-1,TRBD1,CASSAPRGDSEKLFF